Presented here are 7 T cell receptor beta chains from one specimen sequenced in a study of T cell changes during pregnancy in multiple sclerosis. Measured with immunoSEQ multiplex PCR; TCRdb has only the in-frame clones, and not every one. The table has around 19,000 clones, about 88% seen once. Source: CD8+ T cells from peripheral blood mononuclear cells, taken in the third trimester of pregnancy. The receptors here all came from a female donor in good health, enrolled as a control in a pregnancy study.

CDR3 bases: TGTGCCAGTAGTATAAACAGTTACATGAACACTGAAGCTTTCTTT. This encodes CASSINSYMNTEAFF. V is TRBV19 and J is TRBJ1-1; D is undetermined. The CDR3 length is 15 residues. Germline CDR1 LNHDA, CDR2 SQIVND (reference sequence). Trimming shortened V by 2 bases and J by 0 bases, and 10 bases separated the two germline ends.

Here the CDR3 DNA reads TGTGCCAGCAGCGAAGAAGCCGGGACAGTGATCGACGAGCAGTACTTC. Translated: CASSEEAGTVIDEQYF. The V and J genes are TRBV9 and TRBJ2-7, with 7 bases that match TRBD1. The CDR3 has 16 residues. CDR1 and CDR2 from the germline V gene are SGDLS and YYNGEE. The V gene end was trimmed by 3 bases and the J gene end by 5 bases; junction bases not matched to a gene: 14.

This clone was seen more than once but under ten times. This chain uses TRBV19 with TRBJ2-7; maybe TRBD2 (6 bases). From germline, CDR1 is LNHDA and CDR2 SQIVND (reference sequence). V gave up 6 bases and J gave up 4 bases, with 16 bases separating them. The CDR3 totals 14 residues. The DNA for the CDR3 is TGTGCCAGTAGCCATACCGGACTACCTTACGAGCAGTACTTC. This translates into CASSHTGLPYEQYF.

V gene TRBV5-4 combines with J gene TRBJ2-3; D perhaps matches TRBD2 (6 bases). The CDR3 covers 14 residues. Per the germline V gene, CDR1 is SGHNT and CDR2 is YYREEE (reference sequence). V shed 0 bases and J shed 6 bases, with 11 bases lying between them. The CDR3 spells CASSLGGIGDTQYF. Here the CDR3 DNA reads TGTGCCAGCAGCTTGGGCGGGATCGGGGATACGCAGTATTTT. The complete variable domain, with remaining parts taken from reference TRBV5-4 and TRBJ2-3, reads ETGVTQSPTHLIKTRGQQVTLRCSSQSGHNTVSWYQQALGQGPQFIFQYYREEENGRGNFPPRFSGLQFPNYSSELNVNALELDDSALYLCASSLGGIGDTQYFGPGTRLTVL.

This clone turned up a few times. The chain uses TRBV28 and TRBJ2-1, with no clear D. CDR3 length: 13 amino acids. V lost 5 bases to trimming and J lost 3 bases, with 8 bases between them. Germline V lookup: CDR1 MDHEN, CDR2 SYDVKM. CDR3 sequence reads: CASSPRNYNEQFF. CDR3 nucleotide sequence: TGTGCCAGCAGTCCTCGTAACTACAATGAGCAGTTCTTC.

The rearrangement links TRBV6-5 to TRBJ2-7; possible D gene TRBD2, 6 bases. This CDR3 is built from 15 residues. The germline V gene encodes CDR1 MNHEY and CDR2 SVGAGI. With 0 bases removed from V and 0 bases from J, the gap between germline ends came to 9 bases. CDR3 residues: CASSYSSGVSYEQYF. The CDR3 bases are TGTGCCAGCAGTTACTCGTCGGGGGTCTCCTACGAGCAGTACTTC.

The genes are TRBV7-9 and TRBJ2-3; a weak D match, TRBD1 (5 bases). Germline V gene data show CDR1 as SEHNR and CDR2 as FQNEAQ (reference sequence). The CDR3 covers 15 residues. Trimming shortened V by 2 bases and J by 2 bases, and 11 bases separated the two germline ends. CDR3 sequence: CASSLSPQDTDTQYF. The CDR3, as DNA: TGTGCCAGCAGCTTAAGCCCACAGGACACAGATACGCAGTATTTT.